This TCR beta chain was obtained from a study of blood T cell repertoires in COVID-19. V lost 5 bases and J lost 0; bases outside the gene matches: 9. This CDR3 has 16 residues. CDR1 and CDR2 (germline): SEHNR, FQNEAQ (reference sequence). The protocol was immunoSEQ multiplex PCR, while the TCRdb copy is restricted to in-frame clones and leaves out a portion. The sample holds about 69,000 clones, over 70% seen once. Source material: peripheral blood. V is TRBV7-9 and J is TRBJ2-7, with 8 bases lining up with TRBD2. The receptor was derived from a man in his 60s with acute or convalescent COVID-19. The chain's CDR3 is CASSVPGGYDSYEQYF. The CDR3 DNA sequence: TGTGCCAGCAGCGTCCCGGGAGGGTATGACTCCTACGAGCAGTACTTC.